The TCR beta chain under discussion was sequenced for a study of blood T cells in healthy people across ages. The authors ran a second PCR of roughly 6 to 12 cycles using a sample-barcoded 5' primer and a J-beta primer mix. Through a template-switch adaptor with 12 random nucleotides, each cDNA molecule received a tag. TCRdb reanalysed the 5' RACE reads using MiXCR and keeps one entry per CDR3 protein. The profile shows around 870,000 distinct CDR3 sequences, more than 25% of them singletons. This clonotype has a handful of counts. Germline CDR1 is PRHDT and CDR2 is FYEKMQ (reference sequence). Trimming shortened V by 3 bases and J by 6 bases, and 12 bases separated the two germline ends. CDR3 length: 14 amino acids. Caucasian, healthy and from Russia, the donors were aged between roughly 6 and 95. Isolated PBMCs totaled at least 7 million in each sample.

The chain uses TRBV13 and TRBJ2-4; TRBD2 might be the D (6 bases). The receptor was derived from a woman of 80 years or more in good health. The specimen was blood. The CDR3 loop reads CASSFSVGGNIQYF. The CDR3 DNA reads TGTGCCAGCAGCTTTAGTGTGGGGGGAAACATTCAGTACTTC.